The rows below give T cell receptor beta chains drawn from one sample of a study of cytomegalovirus exposure and HLA in healthy donors. TCRdb keeps only in-frame clones here, not all; method: immunoSEQ multiplex PCR. The sample holds 150,000 to 200,000 clones, around 80% seen once. Sequencing was carried out using PBMCs. The receptors were sampled from a woman in her forties in good health and CMV-seropositive. CDR3s leave out the opening cysteine and the closing phenylalanine or tryptophan.

v_call | cdr3_aa
TRBV2 | ASSETRDRTNYGYT
TRBV13 | ASSETLAGVEQY
TRBV5-1 | ASRVVREGDEQF
TRBV19 | ASSKGSSYNEQF
TRBV7-2 | AGSSGSTGASYEQY
TRBV11-2 | ASSRRAGSETQY
TRBV7-6 | ASSLQGAETQY
TRBV4-2 | ASSQLVGLAGPYEQY
TRBV2 | ASAGRGRYEQF
TRBV19 | ATEYSGANQPQH
TRBV4-3 | ASSQGSGQGRTGELF
TRBV28 | ASSPRTGIWY
TRBV13 | ASSIGTGGRTDTQY
TRBV19 | ASSIGWNEQF
TRBV30 | AWSGGLAGETQY
TRBV2 | ASKGFQGGQPQH
TRBV7-9 | ASSYPDRETGNTIY
TRBV10-3 | AIRSGGGIYEQY
TRBV19 | ASSITGTPGELF
TRBV30 | ACAGDSNQPQH
TRBV7-9 | ASSLQTGGRNTEAF
TRBV29-1 | SVETERGPYEQY
TRBV27 | ASSHLGTSGAREQY